Presented here are 23 T cell receptor beta chains from one specimen sequenced in a study of T cells in Graves' hyperthyroidism and ophthalmopathy. Amplification of TCR beta CDR3 regions used RNA as the template. The HTBI primer set served for first-round RT-PCR of the TCR CDR3. Using its own MiXCR run on the multiplex PCR reads, TCRdb lists one record per CDR3 protein. The profile shows some 560,000 distinct CDR3 sequences, less than 20% of them singletons. The material sequenced was blood. These receptor sequences come from a woman aged 25 to 39 with Graves' hyperthyroidism.

The chain carries TRBV4-3 and TRBJ1-6; 7 bases are a match to TRBD1. The CDR3 covers 14 residues. CDR1 and CDR2 (germline): LGHNA, YSLEER. The V and J ends lost 2 bases and 10 bases, in that order; junction bases with no gene match: 5. CDR3: CASSQRDRKSPLHF. The CDR3 DNA is TGCGCCAGCAGCCAAAGGGACAGAAAATCACCCCTCCACTTT.

This clonotype showed up many times. V is TRBV5-1 and J is TRBJ2-7; D perhaps matches TRBD2 (6 bases). CDR1 SGHRS and CDR2 YFSETQ come from the germline V gene. This CDR3 has 13 residues. V dropped 0 bases and J dropped 6 bases, with 10 bases sitting between them. CDR3 protein: CASSLGASAEQYF. CDR3 sequence (DNA): TGCGCCAGCAGCTTGGGGGCTAGCGCCGAGCAGTACTTC.

The chain joins TRBV12-3 or TRBV12-4 to TRBJ1-3; D uncertain. This CDR3 is built from 15 residues. V was trimmed by 2 bases and J by 0 bases, leaving 8 bases between them. The CDR3 region is CASSLRVSSGNTIYF. In nucleotides, the CDR3 is TGTGCCAGCAGTTTACGCGTAAGCTCTGGAAACACCATATATTTT.

This clonotype was counted once. The J gene is TRBJ2-7, the V gene TRBV7-3, with 12 bases fitting TRBD2. In germline, CDR1 is SGHTA, CDR2 FQGTGA. V was pared by 4 bases and J by 5 bases, with 6 bases of the junction left unmatched. The CDR3 is 15 amino acids. The CDR3 reads CASSSGLAGFNEQYF. The CDR3 nucleotides are TGTGCCAGCAGCTCAGGACTAGCGGGATTCAACGAGCAGTACTTC.

In this sample, this clonotype turned up many times. This chain uses TRBV5-8 with TRBJ1-2; perhaps TRBD1 as D (6 bases). The CDR3 has 15 amino acids. V was cut by 0 bases and J by 3 bases, with 12 bases left in between. From germline, CDR1 is SGHTS and CDR2 YDEGEE. CDR3 loop: CASSLVSGADYGYTF. The DNA for the CDR3 is TGTGCCAGCAGCTTGGTTTCGGGGGCAGACTATGGCTACACCTTC.

This clonotype came up a few times. CDR3 sequence (DNA): TGTGCCAGCAGGACCAGACTCTACAAGCGGGGTCCGGGATCTGGGGCCAACGTCCTGACTTTC. Translated: CASRTRLYKRGPGSGANVLTF. The chain recombines TRBV2 with TRBJ2-6; TRBD2 aligns across 7 bases. V was pared by 6 bases and J by 1 base, with 21 bases of the junction left unmatched. The length of the CDR3 is 21 residues. Germline V gene lookup returns CDR1 SNHLY and CDR2 FYNNEI.

This clonotype was counted at least ten times. V is TRBV12-3 or TRBV12-4 and J is TRBJ2-1; 8 bases are shared with TRBD2. The trim removed 6 bases at V and 6 bases at J, leaving 4 bases unmatched. There are 13 residues in the CDR3. CDR3 protein: CASSTLAVNEQFF. As DNA, the CDR3 is TGTGCCAGCAGCACACTAGCGGTCAATGAGCAGTTCTTC.

This clonotype was counted ten times or more. The chain uses TRBV6-1 and TRBJ2-1; either TRBD1 or TRBD2 may supply D (5 bases each). V was trimmed by 5 bases and J by 0 bases, leaving 11 bases between them. CDR1 is MNHNS, CDR2 SASEGT, per germline. The CDR3 loop spans 15 amino acids. The CDR3 loop is CASSIGARSYNEQFF. Written as DNA, the CDR3 is TGTGCCAGCAGTATCGGGGCCCGCTCCTACAATGAGCAGTTCTTC.

The sample holds a few counts of this clonotype. The chain recombines TRBV20-1 with TRBJ2-2; D not certain. Trimming removed 6 bases from V and 0 bases from J, with 2 bases in between. CDR1 is DFQATT, CDR2 SNEGSKA, per germline (reference sequence). The CDR3 loop spans 11 amino acids. CDR3 region: CSAPNTGELFF. The CDR3 DNA follows: TGCAGTGCCCCGAACACCGGGGAGCTGTTTTTT.

The gene calls are TRBV5-1 and TRBJ2-1; 8 nucleotides line up with TRBD1. The CDR3 is made up of 16 amino acids. V lost 2 bases, J lost 4 bases, and 8 bases stayed unmatched. Germline CDR1 and CDR2: SGHRS and YFSETQ. In DNA form, the CDR3 reads TGCGCCAGCAGCTTTAGGTCCACAGGGGGGTACAATGAGCAGTTCTTC. Residues: CASSFRSTGGYNEQFF.

This clonotype was observed at least ten times. The genes are TRBV6-6 and TRBJ2-1; 8 nucleotides agree with TRBD1. J gave up 6 bases and V 0 bases, and 4 bases lay outside the gene matches. CDR1 MNHNY and CDR2 SVGAGI come from the germline V gene (reference sequence). The length of the CDR3 is 15 residues. The CDR3 region has the DNA TGTGCCAGCAGTTACTCGCCCAGGGGGCTCAATGAGCAGTTCTTC. This encodes CASSYSPRGLNEQFF.

In this sample, this clonotype turned up a few times. The chain combines TRBV12-5 with TRBJ2-3, with D perhaps TRBD2 (5 bases). The CDR3 runs to 14 residues. Germline V lookup: CDR1 LGHNT, CDR2 FRNRAP. V lost 6 bases and J 2 bases, leaving 12 bases between the germline ends. The CDR3 DNA sequence: TGTGCTAGTGGCCAGAGCGGATACACAGATACGCAGTATTTT. It translates to CASGQSGYTDTQYF.

V gene TRBV20-1 combines with J gene TRBJ1-2, with 9 bases matching TRBD1. This CDR3 contains 15 residues. CDR1 is DFQATT, CDR2 SNEGSKA, per germline (reference sequence). The V segment lost 3 bases and the J segment 7 bases; nucleotides outside the gene matches: 12. The CDR3 nucleotides read TGCAGTGCTAGTGTGCCGGGACAGGGAATCGGTGGCTACACCTTC. It specifies CSASVPGQGIGGYTF.

This clonotype came up many times. The V and J genes are TRBV30 and TRBJ2-1; the match to TRBD2 covers 10 bases. Germline values: CDR1 GTSNPN, CDR2 SVGIG (reference sequence). The length of the CDR3 is 14 residues. J was trimmed by 5 bases and V by 0 bases; bases with no gene match: 1. This CDR3 is CAWSVLAGHNEQFF. CDR3 nucleotide sequence: TGTGCCTGGAGTGTACTAGCGGGGCACAATGAGCAGTTCTTC.

This clonotype was detected a few times. CDR3 bases: TGCAGCGGTGTGGGACAGGGGAACACTGAAGCTTTCTTT. Residues: CSGVGQGNTEAFF. V and J are TRBV29-1 and TRBJ1-1; the match to TRBD1 covers 9 bases. V shed 7 bases, J shed 1 base, and the junction held 4 bases outside the gene matches. Per the germline V gene, CDR1 is SQVTM and CDR2 is ANQGSEA. The CDR3 runs to 13 residues.

Many counts were recorded for this clonotype. The chain combines TRBV3-2 with TRBJ2-1; TRBD2, the table's D call, was not compared with the DNA. TRBV3-2 is a pseudogene. CDR3 length: 14 amino acids. The CDR3 nucleotides are TGTGCTAACGGCTCGGGGGGGACCTACAATGAGCAGTTCTTC. Its protein product is CANGSGGTYNEQFF.

The chain is built from TRBV6-5 and TRBJ2-1, with TRBD2 matching 16 bases. The CDR3 contains 16 residues. Per germline, CDR1 MNHEY and CDR2 SVGAGI. The trim removed 4 bases at V and 9 bases at J, leaving 6 bases unmatched. CDR3: CASSFGTSGRAGEQFF. The DNA for the CDR3 is TGTGCCAGCAGTTTCGGGACTAGCGGGAGGGCCGGTGAGCAGTTCTTC.

A few counts support this clonotype. CDR3 nucleotides: TGCGCCAGCAGCTCCTGGGGACAAAACACTGAAGCTTTCTTT. It codes for CASSSWGQNTEAFF. This sequence joins TRBV5-1 and TRBJ1-1; a weak D match, TRBD1 (6 bases). Trimming stripped 3 bases from V and 2 bases from J, with 11 bases between. From germline, CDR1 is SGHRS and CDR2 YFSETQ. This CDR3 has 14 residues. The full variable domain, with the rest looked up from reference TRBV5-1 and TRBJ1-1, is KAGVTQTPRYLIKTRGQQVTLSCSPISGHRSVSWYQQTPGQGLQFLFEYFSETQRNKGNFPGRFSGRQFSNSRSEMNVSTLELGDSALYLCASSSWGQNTEAFFGQGTRLTVV.

This clonotype was seen repeatedly, ten times or more. The rearrangement links TRBV20-1 to TRBJ2-2; 8 bases line up with TRBD1. The germline V gene encodes CDR1 DFQATT and CDR2 SNEGSKA (reference sequence). This CDR3 region has 14 residues. V trimming: 1 base; J trimming: 4 bases; junction bases outside the gene matches: 2. CDR3 in amino acids: CSARGTGSTGELFF. CDR3 sequence (DNA): TGCAGTGCTAGAGGGACAGGGAGCACCGGGGAGCTGTTTTTT.

This clonotype has a count of ten or more. CDR3 in amino acids: CASSPTRYQGNTEAFF. The CDR3 DNA reads as TGTGCCAGCAGCCCAACCCGTTATCAGGGGAACACTGAAGCTTTCTTT. The chain has TRBV3-1 and TRBJ1-1; weak D call: TRBD1 (5 bases). The CDR3 runs 16 residues. Per germline, CDR1 LGHDT and CDR2 YNNKEL (reference sequence). The ends were cut back, 4 bases at V and 1 base at J, with 16 bases in the middle.

This clonotype was counted at least ten times. This chain joins TRBV3-1 and TRBJ2-7; D remains unclear. The CDR3 contains 13 residues. Germline V gives CDR1 LGHDT, CDR2 YNNKEL (reference sequence). Trimming removed 3 bases at V and 0 bases at J, with 6 bases between. DNA of the CDR3: TGTGCCAGCAGCCAGACACTCTCCTACGAGCAGTACTTC. Protein sequence: CASSQTLSYEQYF.

This clonotype was observed at least ten times. The chain joins TRBV12-3 or TRBV12-4 to TRBJ1-5; 7 nucleotides align to TRBD1. After removal of 6 bases from V and 2 bases from J, the junction contained 16 bases not matched to a gene. The CDR3 has 18 residues. CDR3 loop: CASSPAYGAGGGNQPQHF. The CDR3 DNA is TGTGCCAGCAGCCCAGCTTATGGGGCAGGGGGTGGCAATCAGCCCCAGCATTTT.

This clonotype was seen many times. This chain joins TRBV20-1 and TRBJ1-1; D is unclear. Per the germline V gene, CDR1 is DFQATT and CDR2 is SNEGSKA (reference sequence). There are 13 residues in the CDR3. The V end was cut by 6 bases, the J end by 4 bases, with 15 bases between. The CDR3 sequence: CSAPKPGGTEAFF. The CDR3 region has the DNA TGCAGTGCCCCAAAACCGGGCGGCACTGAAGCTTTCTTT.